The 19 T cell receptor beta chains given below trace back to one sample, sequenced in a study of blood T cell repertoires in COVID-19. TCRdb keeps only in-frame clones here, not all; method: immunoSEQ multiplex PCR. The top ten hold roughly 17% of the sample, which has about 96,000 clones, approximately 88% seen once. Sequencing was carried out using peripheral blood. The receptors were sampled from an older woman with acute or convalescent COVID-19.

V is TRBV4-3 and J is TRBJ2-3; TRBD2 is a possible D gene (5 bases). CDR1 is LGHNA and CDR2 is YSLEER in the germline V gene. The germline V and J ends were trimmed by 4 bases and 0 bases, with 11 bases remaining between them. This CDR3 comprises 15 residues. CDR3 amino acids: CASSPRVTSTDTQYF. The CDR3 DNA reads TGCGCCAGCAGCCCGAGGGTGACTAGCACAGATACGCAGTATTTT.

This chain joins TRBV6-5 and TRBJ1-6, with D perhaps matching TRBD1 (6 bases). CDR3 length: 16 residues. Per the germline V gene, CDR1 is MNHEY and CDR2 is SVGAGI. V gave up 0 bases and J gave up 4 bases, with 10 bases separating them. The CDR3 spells CASSYSDRFYNSPLHF. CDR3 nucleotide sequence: TGTGCCAGCAGTTACTCCGACAGGTTTTATAATTCACCCCTCCACTTT.

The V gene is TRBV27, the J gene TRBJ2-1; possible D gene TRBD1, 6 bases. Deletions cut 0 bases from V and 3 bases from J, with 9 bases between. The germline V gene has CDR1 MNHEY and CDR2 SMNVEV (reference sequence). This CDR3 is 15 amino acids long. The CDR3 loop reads CASSLSTGGYNEQFF. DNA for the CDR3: TGTGCCAGCAGTTTATCGACAGGAGGCTACAATGAGCAGTTCTTC.

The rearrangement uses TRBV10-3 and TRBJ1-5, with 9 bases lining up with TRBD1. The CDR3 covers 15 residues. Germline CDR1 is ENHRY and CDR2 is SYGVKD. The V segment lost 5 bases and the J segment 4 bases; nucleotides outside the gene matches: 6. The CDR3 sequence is CAISPGQGTNQPQHF. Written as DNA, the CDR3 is TGTGCCATCAGTCCTGGACAGGGGACGAATCAGCCCCAGCATTTT.

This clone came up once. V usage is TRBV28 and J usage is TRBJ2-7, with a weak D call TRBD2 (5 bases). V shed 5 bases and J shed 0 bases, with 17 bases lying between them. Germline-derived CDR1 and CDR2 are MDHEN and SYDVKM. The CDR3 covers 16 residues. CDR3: CASSAPRKGASYEQYF. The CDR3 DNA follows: TGTGCCAGCAGTGCACCTCGAAAGGGAGCCTCCTACGAGCAGTACTTC.

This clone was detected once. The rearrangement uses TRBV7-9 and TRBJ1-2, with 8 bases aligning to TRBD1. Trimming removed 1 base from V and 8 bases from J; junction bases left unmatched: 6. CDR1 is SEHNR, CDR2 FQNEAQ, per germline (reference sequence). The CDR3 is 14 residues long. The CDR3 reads CASSLGTGSTGYTF. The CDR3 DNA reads TGTGCCAGCAGCTTAGGGACAGGGAGTACGGGCTACACCTTC.

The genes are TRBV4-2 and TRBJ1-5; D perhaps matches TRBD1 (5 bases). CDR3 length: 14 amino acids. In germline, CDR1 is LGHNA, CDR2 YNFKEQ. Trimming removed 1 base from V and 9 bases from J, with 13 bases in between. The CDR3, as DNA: TGTGCCAGCAGCCAAGCCCCCGGCGGGACGCCCCAGCATTTT. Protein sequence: CASSQAPGGTPQHF.

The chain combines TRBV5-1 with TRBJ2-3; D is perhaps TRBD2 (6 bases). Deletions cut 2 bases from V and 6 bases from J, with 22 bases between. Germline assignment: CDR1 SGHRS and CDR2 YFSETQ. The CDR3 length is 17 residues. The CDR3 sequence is CASSFAVAVEAGDTQYF. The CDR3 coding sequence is TGCGCCAGCAGCTTCGCGGTAGCGGTGGAGGCTGGGGATACGCAGTATTTT.

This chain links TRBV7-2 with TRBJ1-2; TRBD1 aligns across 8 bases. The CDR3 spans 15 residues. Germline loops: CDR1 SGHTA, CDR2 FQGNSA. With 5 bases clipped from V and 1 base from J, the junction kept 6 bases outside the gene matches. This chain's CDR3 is CASSQRTGHNYGYTF. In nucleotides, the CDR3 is TGTGCCAGCAGCCAGCGGACAGGGCATAACTATGGCTACACCTTC. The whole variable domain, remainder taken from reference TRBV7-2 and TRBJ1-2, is GAGVSQSPSNKVTEKGKDVELRCDPISGHTALYWYRQSLGQGLEFLIYFQGNSAPDKSGLPSDRFSAERTGGSVSTLTIQRTQQEDSAVYLCASSQRTGHNYGYTFGSGTRLTVV.

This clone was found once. The CDR3: CASSSGLAGLNTGELFF. The CDR3 DNA sequence: TGTGCCAGCAGCTCGGGCCTAGCGGGGCTCAACACCGGGGAGCTGTTTTTT. The chain joins TRBV11-3 to TRBJ2-2, with 9 bases aligning to TRBD2. The V gene's germline CDR1 is SGHNT and CDR2 YENEEA. V lost 4 bases, J lost 2 bases, and 8 bases stayed unmatched. This CDR3 has 17 amino acids.

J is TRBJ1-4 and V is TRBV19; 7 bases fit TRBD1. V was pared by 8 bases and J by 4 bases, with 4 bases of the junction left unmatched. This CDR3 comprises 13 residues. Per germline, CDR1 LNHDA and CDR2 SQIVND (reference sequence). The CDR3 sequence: CASEGQLNEKLFF. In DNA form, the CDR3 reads TGTGCCAGTGAGGGACAGCTTAATGAAAAACTGTTTTTT.

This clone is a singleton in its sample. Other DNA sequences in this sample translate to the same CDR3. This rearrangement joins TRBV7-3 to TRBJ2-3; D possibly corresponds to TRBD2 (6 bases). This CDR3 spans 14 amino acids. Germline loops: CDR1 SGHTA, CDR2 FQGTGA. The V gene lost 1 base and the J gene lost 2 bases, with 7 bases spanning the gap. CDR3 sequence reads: CASSLRGLTDTQYF. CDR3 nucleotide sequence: TGTGCCAGCAGCTTAAGGGGACTCACAGATACGCAGTATTTT.

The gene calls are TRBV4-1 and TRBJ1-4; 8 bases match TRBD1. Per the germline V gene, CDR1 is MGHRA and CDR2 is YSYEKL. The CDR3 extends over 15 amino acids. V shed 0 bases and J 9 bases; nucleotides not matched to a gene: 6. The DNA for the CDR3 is TGCGCCAGCAGCCAAGATCCTTCAGGGGGCAAAAAACTGTTTTTT. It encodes CASSQDPSGGKKLFF.

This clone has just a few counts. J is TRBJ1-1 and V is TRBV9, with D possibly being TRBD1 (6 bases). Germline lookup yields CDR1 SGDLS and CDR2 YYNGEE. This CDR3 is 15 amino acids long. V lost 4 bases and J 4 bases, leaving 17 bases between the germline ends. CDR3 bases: TGTGCCAGCAGCCCACCAGGGGACGGTGGCACTGAAGCTTTCTTT. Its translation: CASSPPGDGGTEAFF.

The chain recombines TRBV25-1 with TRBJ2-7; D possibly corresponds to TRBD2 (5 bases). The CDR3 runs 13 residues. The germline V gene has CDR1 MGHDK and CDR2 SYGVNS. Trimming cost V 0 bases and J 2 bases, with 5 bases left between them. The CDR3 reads CASSEYGTYEQYF. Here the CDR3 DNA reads TGTGCCAGCAGTGAATACGGGACCTACGAGCAGTACTTC.

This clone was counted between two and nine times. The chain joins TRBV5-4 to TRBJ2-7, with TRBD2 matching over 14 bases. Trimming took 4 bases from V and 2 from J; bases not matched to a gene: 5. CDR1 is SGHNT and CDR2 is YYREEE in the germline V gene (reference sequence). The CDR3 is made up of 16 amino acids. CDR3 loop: CASSPGTSGGAYEQYF. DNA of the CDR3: TGTGCCAGCAGCCCGGGGACTAGCGGGGGAGCCTACGAGCAGTACTTC.

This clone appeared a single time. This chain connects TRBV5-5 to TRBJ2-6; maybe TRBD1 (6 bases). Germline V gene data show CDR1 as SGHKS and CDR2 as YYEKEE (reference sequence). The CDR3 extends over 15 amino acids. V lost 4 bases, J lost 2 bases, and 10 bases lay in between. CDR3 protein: CASSPAGAGANVLTF. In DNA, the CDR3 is TGTGCCAGCAGCCCCGCAGGGGCTGGGGCCAACGTCCTGACTTTC.

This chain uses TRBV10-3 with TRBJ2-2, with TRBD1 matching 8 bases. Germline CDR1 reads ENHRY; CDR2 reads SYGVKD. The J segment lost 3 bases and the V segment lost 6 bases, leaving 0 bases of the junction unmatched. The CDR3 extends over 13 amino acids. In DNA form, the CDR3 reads TGTGCCATCAGGGACAGGGACACCGGGGAGCTGTTTTTT. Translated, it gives CAIRDRDTGELFF.

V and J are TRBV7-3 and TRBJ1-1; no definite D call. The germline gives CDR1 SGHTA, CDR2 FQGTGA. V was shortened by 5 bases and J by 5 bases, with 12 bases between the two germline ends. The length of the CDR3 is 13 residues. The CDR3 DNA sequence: TGTGCCAGCAGCGCTCAAGCGGGGACTGAAGCTTTCTTT. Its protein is CASSAQAGTEAFF.